These 19 T cell receptor beta chains came from one sample sequenced in a study of blood T cell repertoires in COVID-19. The protocol was immunoSEQ multiplex PCR, while the TCRdb copy is restricted to in-frame clones and leaves out a portion. Among approximately 200,000 clones listed, around 84% were seen once. The specimen sequenced was peripheral blood. The receptors were gathered from a woman older than 75 with COVID-19, enrolled during active disease.

The chain has TRBV5-1 and TRBJ1-5; D may be TRBD1 (6 bases). V was pared by 4 bases and J by 3 bases, with 14 bases between. The CDR3 is 15 residues long. Germline V CDR1 and CDR2: SGHRS, YFSETQ. The CDR3: CASSGRRGANQPQHF. The CDR3 DNA follows: TGCGCCAGCAGCGGTCGTCGGGGGGCCAATCAGCCCCAGCATTTT.

The chain recombines TRBV7-9 with TRBJ2-3, with TRBD1 identical over 9 bases. This CDR3 region has 16 residues. Germline CDR1 is SEHNR and CDR2 is FQNEAQ (reference sequence). With V trimmed by 4 bases and J by 2 bases, 7 bases remained unmatched. CDR3 amino acids: CASSSLGDRVTDTQYF. The CDR3, as DNA: TGTGCCAGCAGCTCCTTGGGGGACAGGGTCACAGATACGCAGTATTTT.

This clone was seen once. This chain joins TRBV4-1 and TRBJ1-2; 11 bases map to TRBD1. The germline V gene encodes CDR1 MGHRA and CDR2 YSYEKL. The CDR3 contains 19 residues. After removal of 2 bases from V and 0 bases from J, the junction contained 11 bases not matched to a gene. This CDR3 is CASSQPGTGGRRTNYGYTF. The CDR3 region has the DNA TGCGCCAGCAGCCAACCCGGGACAGGGGGGCGCCGCACTAACTATGGCTACACCTTC.

This chain connects TRBV20-1 to TRBJ2-3; a weak D match, TRBD1 (6 bases). The V gene lost 5 bases and the J gene lost 4 bases, with 7 bases spanning the gap. Germline V gene sequence: CDR1 DFQATT, CDR2 SNEGSKA (reference sequence). CDR3 length: 11 residues. Here the CDR3 DNA reads TGCAGTGCTGGGGGCCCAGATACGCAGTATTTT. This codes for CSAGGPDTQYF.

V usage is TRBV9 and J usage is TRBJ2-1; TRBD2 matches at 10 bases. Losses at the gene ends were 0 bases for V and 5 bases for J; bases not matched to a gene: 5. CDR3 size: 16 residues. Germline V gene lookup returns CDR1 SGDLS and CDR2 YYNGEE. This chain's CDR3 is CASSVVSGGAHNEQFF. The CDR3 DNA follows: TGTGCCAGCAGCGTAGTAAGCGGGGGGGCTCACAATGAGCAGTTCTTC.

The CDR3 coding sequence is TGTGCCAGCGGCGGGGGGGCGACCGGGGAGCTGTTTTTT. Protein sequence: CASGGGATGELFF. This chain joins TRBV3-1 (or the pseudogene TRBV3-2) and TRBJ2-2, with TRBD2 matching 9 bases. V shed 8 bases, J shed 5 bases, and the junction held 3 bases outside the gene matches. The germline CDR1 and CDR2 sequences are LGHDT and YNNKEL (reference sequence). The CDR3 loop spans 13 amino acids.

CDR3 sequence reads: CASSLGSLNTEAFF. The CDR3, as DNA: TGTGCCAGCAGCTTAGGTAGCCTGAACACTGAAGCTTTCTTT. V usage is TRBV7-2 and J usage is TRBJ1-1; D is unresolved. Germline loops: CDR1 SGHTA, CDR2 FQGNSA. The ends were cut back, 1 base at V and 0 bases at J, with 6 bases in the middle. The CDR3 length is 14 residues.

The chain links TRBV7-2 to TRBJ2-2; 8 positions match TRBD2. V gave up 5 bases and J gave up 6 bases; unmatched junction bases: 11. CDR3 length: 16 amino acids. Germline CDR1 reads SGHTA; CDR2 reads FQGNSA. For the CDR3, the DNA is TGTGCCAGCAGCACGATGGCAGCGGGGGTTGCCGGGGAGCTGTTTTTT. This gives the protein CASSTMAAGVAGELFF.

The V and J genes are TRBV18 and TRBJ2-7; D possibly corresponds to TRBD2 (6 bases). Between the trimmed V and J ends, which lost 6 bases and 6 bases, there was a span of 12 bases. The CDR3 sequence is 12 residues long. Germline V gives CDR1 KGHSH, CDR2 LQKENI. This CDR3 is CASSRGTSEQYF. As DNA, the CDR3 is TGTGCCAGCTCCCGCGGGACCTCCGAGCAGTACTTC.

V is TRBV9 and J is TRBJ2-1; 15 bases are shared with TRBD2. Germline V gene lookup returns CDR1 SGDLS and CDR2 YYNGEE. Germline trimming cut 2 bases from V and 0 bases from J; bases unmatched to any gene: 6. The CDR3 has 19 residues. The CDR3 sequence is CASSVGTSGGKSSYNEQFF. As DNA, the CDR3 is TGTGCCAGCAGCGTTGGGACTAGCGGGGGGAAAAGCTCCTACAATGAGCAGTTCTTC.

The gene calls are TRBV5-4 and TRBJ2-1; no definite D call. In germline, CDR1 is SGHNT, CDR2 YYREEE (reference sequence). V shed 4 bases and J shed 6 bases, with 17 bases lying between them. This CDR3 is built from 15 residues. CDR3 region: CASSPATVSFNEQFF. CDR3 nucleotides: TGTGCCAGCAGCCCCGCAACGGTTAGTTTCAATGAGCAGTTCTTC.

The table lists this clone with many counts. The chain recombines TRBV7-9 with TRBJ1-1, with no clear D. Germline CDR1 and CDR2: SEHNR and FQNEAQ (reference sequence). Trimming stripped 1 base from V and 10 bases from J, with 10 bases between. This CDR3 has 12 amino acids. In DNA form, the CDR3 reads TGTGCCAGCAGCTTAGGTTCCAAGAGAGCTTTCTTT. Its translation is CASSLGSKRAFF.

V usage is TRBV29-1 and J usage is TRBJ1-1; tentative D call: TRBD1 (6 bases). The CDR3 covers 15 residues. Trimming removed 0 bases at V and 0 bases at J, with 11 bases between. Germline CDR1 is SQVTM and CDR2 is ANQGSEA. The CDR3 here is CSVEEGGRVNTEAFF. In nucleotides, the CDR3 is TGCAGCGTTGAAGAAGGGGGACGGGTGAACACTGAAGCTTTCTTT.

The chain couples TRBV11-2 to TRBJ2-1; 10 nucleotides match TRBD1. In germline, CDR1 is SGHAT, CDR2 FQNNGV. V was clipped by 2 bases and J by 4 bases; unmatched bases: 2. The CDR3 contains 15 residues. The CDR3 DNA is TGTGCCAGCAGCTTACGGGACAGGGGTTACAATGAGCAGTTCTTC. Translating it yields CASSLRDRGYNEQFF.

CDR3 sequence reads: CASSPGGREQFF. CDR3 in DNA: TGTGCCAGCAGCCCCGGGGGGCGGGAGCAGTTCTTC. The chain carries TRBV12-3 or TRBV12-4 and TRBJ2-1; possible D gene TRBD2, 7 bases. V lost 6 bases, J lost 10 bases, and 13 bases lay in between. This CDR3 is built from 12 residues.

The chain couples TRBV10-3 to TRBJ2-3, with 9 bases aligning to TRBD2. The length of the CDR3 is 15 residues. The V segment lost 2 bases and the J segment 4 bases; nucleotides outside the gene matches: 4. The germline CDR1 and CDR2 sequences are ENHRY and SYGVKD. CDR3 DNA sequence: TGTGCCATCAGTGAGGCGGGGGGGCCCGCAGATACGCAGTATTTT. This encodes CAISEAGGPADTQYF.

Only one count was recorded for this clone. The rearrangement joins TRBV7-2 to TRBJ2-3; TRBD2 is a possible D gene (5 bases). The CDR3 runs to 19 residues. Germline V gene data show CDR1 as SGHTA and CDR2 as FQGNSA. Trimming shortened V by 2 bases and J by 0 bases, and 21 bases separated the two germline ends. CDR3 region: CASSLFRTSRATSTDTQYF. The CDR3 DNA is TGTGCCAGCAGCTTATTTCGGACTTCTAGAGCTACTAGCACAGATACGCAGTATTTT.

The V and J genes are TRBV28 and TRBJ1-4, with D perhaps matching TRBD1 (6 bases). CDR1 MDHEN and CDR2 SYDVKM come from the germline V gene. The CDR3 loop spans 14 amino acids. The germline V and J ends were trimmed by 8 bases and 1 base, with 11 bases remaining between them. The CDR3: CASQGGGTNEKLFF. CDR3 nucleotide sequence: TGTGCCAGCCAGGGAGGGGGAACTAATGAAAAACTGTTTTTT.

This CDR3 is CASRGGDTEAFF. In nucleotides, the CDR3 is TGTGCCAGCAGGGGGGGGGACACTGAAGCTTTCTTT. The chain recombines TRBV12-3 or TRBV12-4 with TRBJ1-1, with D possibly matching TRBD1 (5 bases). The ends were cut back, 6 bases at V and 3 bases at J, with 8 bases in the middle. This CDR3 is 12 amino acids long.